This T cell receptor (beta chain) originates from a study of regulatory and conventional T cells in RAG deficiency. Assay used: immunoSEQ multiplex PCR; TCRdb lists only in-frame clones, some missing. This sample has about 10,000 clones, with roughly 90% found just once. Blood CD4+ CD25-high CD127-low regulatory T cells supplied the genomic DNA template. This CDR3 comprises 13 residues. Trimming removed 5 bases at V and 6 bases at J, with 11 bases between. CDR1 is SGHNT and CDR2 is YENEEA in the germline V gene. These data were also filed under a second study, of regulatory T cells. That source notes: The primer mix had 52 TRBV and 13 TRBJ primers.

V usage is TRBV11-3 and J usage is TRBJ2-1; unclear D gene. The clonotype originates from a human donor in good health. Source material: Tregs sorted from blood. The CDR3 coding sequence is TGTGCCAGCAGCCCCGACATCGGCAATGAGCAGTTCTTC. As protein: CASSPDIGNEQFF.